The source of this TCR beta chain is a study of CD8 T cells in ankylosing spondylitis. From the 5' RACE reads, TCRdb called clonotypes with MiXCR, one entry per CDR3 protein. The table has fewer than 450,000 distinct CDR3 sequences, roughly 15% seen once. Points on this clonotype: Its antigen remains unknown.

Points from the study as a whole: Ankylosing spondylitis blood seemed to carry a telltale TCR beta motif made of fewer than 10 highly homologous variants.

CDR1 and CDR2 (germline): SGHAT, FQNNGV. This CDR3 has 17 residues. Losses at the gene ends were 5 bases for V and 6 bases for J; bases not matched to a gene: 10. The genes are TRBV11-2 and TRBJ2-2, with TRBD2 matching over 12 bases. This clonotype was obtained from a male donor with ankylosing spondylitis. The sequenced sample was blood, either unsorted or a sorted T cell fraction (not recorded which). The CDR3 region has the DNA TGTGCCAGCAGCCGGGGGACTAGCGGGCAAAGGGCCGGGGAGCTGTTTTTT. It encodes CASSRGTSGQRAGELFF.